This TCR beta chain derives from a study of siplizumab effects on memory and regulatory T cells. Assay used: immunoSEQ multiplex PCR; TCRdb lists only in-frame clones, some missing. The sample lists approximately 100,000 clones; around 95% were seen once. This CDR3 has 14 residues. The germline CDR1 and CDR2 sequences are SGHRS and YFSETQ. With 0 bases removed from V and 2 bases from J, the gap between germline ends came to 5 bases. Study findings and constraints: Alloreactive CD4+ clones that could be mapped were on average about 71% Treg-derived with siplizumab, against less than 30% in controls. Significant reduction of alloreactive sequences traceable to unstimulated CD4+ memory cells was observed with siplizumab. A major contribution to the alloresponse seemed to be made by naive T cells, which seemed more diverse than memory cells. A naive or memory phenotype could not be assigned to roughly 80-97% of the proliferating CD4+ or CD8+ clones.

Points on this clone: Its antigen is as yet unknown. Other nucleotide sequences in the sample specify the same CDR3.

The receptor's source is a human donor in good health. This chain uses TRBV5-1 with TRBJ2-2; D is unclear. The sample taken for sequencing was non-Treg CD4+ T cells sorted from blood. Here the CDR3 DNA reads TGCGCCAGCAGCTTGGGACAAAACACCGGGGAGCTGTTTTTT. Translation: CASSLGQNTGELFF.